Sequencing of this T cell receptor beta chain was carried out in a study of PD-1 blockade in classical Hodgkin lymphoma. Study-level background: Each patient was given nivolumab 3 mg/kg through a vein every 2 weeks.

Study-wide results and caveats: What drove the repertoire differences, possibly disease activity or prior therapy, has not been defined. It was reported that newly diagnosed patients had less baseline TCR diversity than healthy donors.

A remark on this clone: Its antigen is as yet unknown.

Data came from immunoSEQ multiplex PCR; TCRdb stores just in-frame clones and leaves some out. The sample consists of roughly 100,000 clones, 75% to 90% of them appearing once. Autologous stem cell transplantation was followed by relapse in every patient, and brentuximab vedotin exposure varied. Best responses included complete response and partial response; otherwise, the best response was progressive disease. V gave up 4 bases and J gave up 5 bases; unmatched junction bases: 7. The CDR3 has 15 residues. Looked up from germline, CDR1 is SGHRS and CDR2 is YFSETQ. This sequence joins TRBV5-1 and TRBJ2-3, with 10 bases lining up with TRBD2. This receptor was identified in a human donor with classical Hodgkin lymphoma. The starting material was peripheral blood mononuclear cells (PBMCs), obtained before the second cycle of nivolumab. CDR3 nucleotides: TGCGCCAGCAGCCTCAGGACTAGCGGAGGAGATACGCAGTATTTT. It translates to CASSLRTSGGDTQYF.